The next 21 T cell receptor beta chains were all read from a single sample in a study of T cell responses to AZD1222 COVID-19 vaccine. Clones were read by immunoSEQ multiplex PCR, and TCRdb kept only the in-frame ones, dropping some. The table shows fewer than 150,000 clones, with roughly 91% occurring only once. The input for sequencing was peripheral blood, taken on day 0 of AZD1222 vaccination. The source is an adult in good health.

The chain employs TRBV6-1 and TRBJ1-2; D is undetermined. Germline lookup yields CDR1 MNHNS and CDR2 SASEGT. The CDR3 totals 12 residues. Deletions cut 3 bases from V and 0 bases from J, with 2 bases between. The CDR3 sequence: CASSEANYGYTF. The CDR3 coding sequence is TGTGCCAGCAGTGAGGCTAACTATGGCTACACCTTC.

The rearrangement links TRBV6-5 to TRBJ1-2; D may be TRBD1 (5 bases). V shed 5 bases and J shed 5 bases, with 12 bases lying between them. The CDR3 covers 13 residues. The germline CDR1 and CDR2 sequences are MNHEY and SVGAGI. CDR3 DNA: TGTGCCAGCAGTCGGGGGGATAGATATGGCTACACCTTC. This codes for CASSRGDRYGYTF.

This chain joins TRBV27 and TRBJ1-1, with a tentative D call TRBD1 (5 bases). Germline V gene lookup returns CDR1 MNHEY and CDR2 SMNVEV (reference sequence). Trimming removed 8 bases from V and 4 bases from J, with 14 bases in between. The CDR3 contains 13 residues. CDR3 region: CASHQGSGTEAFF. The CDR3 bases are TGTGCCAGCCACCAGGGAAGCGGCACTGAAGCTTTCTTT.

The chain links TRBV27 to TRBJ2-7; tentatively, D is TRBD2 (5 bases). The germline V and J ends were trimmed by 6 bases and 6 bases, with 12 bases remaining between them. The CDR3 covers 12 residues. Germline CDR1 is MNHEY and CDR2 is SMNVEV (reference sequence). The CDR3 DNA reads TGTGCCAGCAGCCGTCGGGGTGGCGAGCAGTACTTC. Encoded protein: CASSRRGGEQYF.

The chain recombines TRBV25-1 with TRBJ1-2, with D uncertain. The V end was cut by 0 bases, the J end by 6 bases, with 20 bases between. Germline loops: CDR1 MGHDK, CDR2 SYGVNS. CDR3 size: 17 residues. CDR3 bases: TGTGCCAGCAGTGAATACTATCGCGGCGAGGGAGGTGATGGCTACACCTTC. Amino acids: CASSEYYRGEGGDGYTF.

The chain employs TRBV6-5 and TRBJ1-2; no reliable D call. There are 14 residues in the CDR3. Trimming shortened V by 0 bases and J by 6 bases, and 11 bases separated the two germline ends. CDR1 is MNHEY and CDR2 is SVGAGI in the germline V gene. The CDR3 loop is CASSYSMLGNGYTF. CDR3 nucleotides: TGTGCCAGCAGTTACTCGATGTTAGGGAATGGCTACACCTTC.

This chain uses TRBV7-2 with TRBJ1-2; D gene unclear. CDR3 length: 16 amino acids. The V end lost 2 bases, the J end lost 3 bases, and 16 bases lay between the germline ends. CDR1 is SGHTA and CDR2 is FQGNSA in the germline V gene. CDR3 DNA sequence: TGTGCCAGCAGCTTATACCAGGCGGCGCGGGACTATGGCTACACCTTC. Translated: CASSLYQAARDYGYTF.

This clone was found once. The chain combines TRBV6-5 with TRBJ2-5; no clear D. Germline-derived CDR1 and CDR2 are MNHEY and SVGAGI. V gave up 0 bases and J gave up 7 bases, with 3 bases separating them. The CDR3 runs 11 residues. The CDR3: CASSYSATQYF. DNA of the CDR3: TGTGCCAGCAGTTACTCTGCGACCCAGTACTTC.

CDR3 sequence (DNA): TGTGCCAGCAGCTTAACAGTCAGCCTCTCCTATAATTCACCCCTCCACTTT. Its translation is CASSLTVSLSYNSPLHF. The chain recombines TRBV11-3 with TRBJ1-6, with unresolved D. V was cut by 2 bases and J by 0 bases, with 11 bases left in between. Germline V gives CDR1 SGHNT, CDR2 YENEEA. The CDR3 extends over 17 amino acids.

J is TRBJ2-2 and V is TRBV5-1; 15 nucleotides agree with TRBD2. The CDR3 spans 18 residues. Germline V lookup: CDR1 SGHRS, CDR2 YFSETQ. The ends lost 4 bases at V and 2 bases at J; junction bases unmatched: 6. DNA of the CDR3: TGCGCCAGCAGCCGGGGACTAGCGGGGGGCAGAAACACCGGGGAGCTGTTTTTT. Translating it yields CASSRGLAGGRNTGELFF.

The CDR3 region is CASSKDVGLNEQFF. CDR3 bases: TGTGCCAGTAGTAAGGACGTAGGCCTCAATGAGCAGTTCTTC. The chain is built from TRBV19 and TRBJ2-1; D is undetermined. The CDR3 covers 14 residues. Germline V gene sequence: CDR1 LNHDA, CDR2 SQIVND (reference sequence). V shed 4 bases and J shed 6 bases, with 13 bases lying between them. The full variable domain, completed using reference TRBV19 and TRBJ2-1, is DGGITQSPKYLFRKEGQNVTLSCEQNLNHDAMYWYRQDPGQGLRLIYYSQIVNDFQKGDIAEGYSVSREKKESFPLTVTSAQKNPTAFYLCASSKDVGLNEQFFGPGTRLTVL.

J is TRBJ1-2 and V is TRBV4-1, with D unresolved. The CDR3 runs to 13 residues. Trimming left V 1 base short and J 4 bases short, with 7 bases between. The germline CDR1 and CDR2 sequences are MGHRA and YSYEKL. The CDR3 DNA reads TGCGCCAGCAGCCAAGTTGTCCGCTATGGCTACACCTTC. Protein sequence: CASSQVVRYGYTF.

The V call is TRBV5-1, the J call TRBJ1-1, with D perhaps TRBD1 (6 bases). V was trimmed by 0 bases and J by 6 bases, leaving 9 bases between them. This CDR3 has 13 amino acids. The V gene's germline CDR1 is SGHRS and CDR2 YFSETQ. DNA for the CDR3: TGCGCCAGCAGCTTGGGCGGACAGCCTGAAGCTTTCTTT. Protein sequence: CASSLGGQPEAFF.

The V call is TRBV6-1, the J call TRBJ1-1; no clear D. Per germline, CDR1 MNHNS and CDR2 SASEGT. The CDR3 is made up of 13 amino acids. Deletions cut 5 bases from V and 1 base from J, with 8 bases between. The CDR3 nucleotides are TGTGCCAGCAGTAAAGGGCCGAACACTGAAGCTTTCTTT. It encodes CASSKGPNTEAFF.

The chain recombines TRBV27 with TRBJ2-1; a weak D match, TRBD2 (5 bases). The length of the CDR3 is 16 residues. Between the trimmed V and J ends, which lost 2 bases and 12 bases, there was a span of 23 bases. Germline assignment: CDR1 MNHEY and CDR2 SMNVEV (reference sequence). CDR3 region: CASSLRKREIPVRQFF. DNA of the CDR3: TGTGCCAGCAGTTTACGGAAGAGGGAGATCCCTGTTCGGCAGTTCTTC.

This clone was found a few times. CDR3 sequence: CAWGLRTVDTEAFF. For the CDR3, the DNA is TGTGCCTGGGGACTACGGACAGTAGACACTGAAGCTTTCTTT. The chain carries TRBV30 and TRBJ1-1; the D gene is possibly TRBD1 (6 bases). The CDR3 loop spans 14 amino acids. V dropped 5 bases and J dropped 3 bases, with 16 bases sitting between them. CDR1 GTSNPN and CDR2 SVGIG come from the germline V gene (reference sequence). The full variable domain, completed using reference TRBV30 and TRBJ1-1, is SQTIHQWPATLVQPVGSPLSLECTVEGTSNPNLYWYRQAAGRGLQLLFYSVGIGQISSEVPQNLSASRPQDRQFILSSKKLLLSDSGFYLCAWGLRTVDTEAFFGQGTRLTVV.

This chain connects TRBV20-1 to TRBJ1-1; no firm D call. Trimming stripped 6 bases from V and 6 bases from J, with 11 bases between. Germline V gives CDR1 DFQATT, CDR2 SNEGSKA (reference sequence). This CDR3 comprises 11 residues. CDR3 loop: CSAPELAEAFF. In nucleotides, the CDR3 is TGCAGTGCCCCTGAGTTGGCTGAAGCTTTCTTT.

The chain carries TRBV6-5 and TRBJ1-2; 7 nucleotides agree with TRBD1. CDR1 is MNHEY, CDR2 SVGAGI, per germline. The CDR3 extends over 14 amino acids. V trimming: 6 bases; J trimming: 8 bases; junction bases outside the gene matches: 12. CDR3 sequence: CASRTPDRDGGYTF. CDR3 sequence (DNA): TGTGCCAGCAGAACACCTGACAGGGATGGGGGCTACACCTTC.

V and J are TRBV11-2 and TRBJ1-1, with no clear D. Germline lookup yields CDR1 SGHAT and CDR2 FQNNGV. The V gene lost 5 bases and the J gene lost 5 bases, with 15 bases spanning the gap. This CDR3 is built from 14 residues. The chain's CDR3 is CASSKIDPGTEAFF. In nucleotides, the CDR3 is TGTGCCAGCAGCAAAATAGATCCGGGGACTGAAGCTTTCTTT.

This chain connects TRBV18 to TRBJ2-1; D might be TRBD1 (5 bases). CDR3 length equals 16 residues. CDR1 is KGHSH and CDR2 is LQKENI in the germline V gene. V lost 5 bases, J lost 3 bases, and 17 bases lay in between. The CDR3 spells CASSAGSGIFYNEQFF. In DNA form, the CDR3 reads TGTGCCAGCTCAGCAGGGTCAGGGATTTTCTACAATGAGCAGTTCTTC.

The rearrangement links TRBV5-1 to TRBJ1-1, with D maybe TRBD1 (5 bases). Germline-derived CDR1 and CDR2 are SGHRS and YFSETQ. This CDR3 contains 14 residues. The V and J ends lost 0 bases and 1 base respectively, with 7 bases between them. CDR3 sequence reads: CASSLGGQNTEAFF. In DNA, the CDR3 is TGCGCCAGCAGCTTGGGAGGACAGAACACTGAAGCTTTCTTT.